Following are 23 T cell receptor beta chains from one sample sequenced in a study of long-term antiretroviral therapy in people with HIV. Researchers ran immunoSEQ v3.0 at survey level. Some clones are missing from TCRdb's copy, which holds only in-frame ones; the method was immunoSEQ multiplex PCR. The table shows just over 35,000 clones, with approximately 83% occurring only once. Sequencing used unsorted PBMCs, obtained 2.2 years after starting antiretroviral therapy. Receptor source: a man younger than 30 with HIV.

This clone was seen a few times. The CDR3 reads CASSPGQGANGELFF. The CDR3 bases are TGTGCCAGCAGCCCCGGACAGGGGGCAAACGGGGAGCTGTTTTTT. This rearrangement joins TRBV7-6 to TRBJ2-2, with 11 bases lining up with TRBD1. The V gene's germline CDR1 is SGHVS and CDR2 FNYEAQ. J lost 7 bases, V lost 5 bases, and 6 bases had no gene match. This CDR3 region has 15 residues. The full variable domain, with the rest looked up from reference TRBV7-6 and TRBJ2-2, is GAGVSQSPRYKVTKRGQDVALRCDPISGHVSLYWYRQALGQGPEFLTYFNYEAQQDKSGLPNDRFSAERPEGSISTLTIQRTEQRDSAMYRCASSPGQGANGELFFGEGSRLTVL.

This chain joins TRBV5-4 and TRBJ1-6; TRBD1 matches 10 bases. The CDR3 is made up of 18 amino acids. The trim removed 4 bases at V and 0 bases at J, leaving 7 bases unmatched. Germline V gene lookup returns CDR1 SGHNT and CDR2 YYREEE (reference sequence). In nucleotides, the CDR3 is TGTGCCAGCAGCCGACAGGGGGCCCTGGGCTCCTATAATTCACCCCTCCACTTT. It codes for CASSRQGALGSYNSPLHF. The whole variable domain, remainder taken from reference TRBV5-4 and TRBJ1-6, is ETGVTQSPTHLIKTRGQQVTLRCSSQSGHNTVSWYQQALGQGPQFIFQYYREEENGRGNFPPRFSGLQFPNYSSELNVNALELDDSALYLCASSRQGALGSYNSPLHFGNGTRLTVT.

This clone was seen a single time. This chain joins TRBV5-8 and TRBJ2-1, with D unresolved. The germline gives CDR1 SGHTS, CDR2 YDEGEE. The germline V and J ends were trimmed by 0 bases and 10 bases, with 8 bases remaining between them. The CDR3 loop spans 12 amino acids. The CDR3 reads CASSLVAVEQFF. As DNA, the CDR3 is TGTGCCAGCAGCTTGGTGGCCGTGGAGCAGTTCTTC. Looking up the rest from reference TRBV5-8 and TRBJ2-1 gives the full variable domain: EAGVTQSPTHLIKTRGQQATLRCSPISGHTSVYWYQQALGLGLQFLLWYDEGEERNRGNFPPRFSGRQFPNYSSELNVNALELEDSALYLCASSLVAVEQFFGPGTRLTVL.

V usage is TRBV10-3 and J usage is TRBJ1-1; D gene uncertain. The CDR3 is 12 amino acids. The V end was cut by 2 bases, the J end by 7 bases, with 8 bases between. CDR1 is ENHRY, CDR2 SYGVKD, per germline. CDR3 sequence: CAISEHSYEAFF. The CDR3, as DNA: TGTGCCATCAGTGAGCACTCCTATGAAGCTTTCTTT.

The CDR3 DNA follows: TGTGCCAGCAGCTTAGGCTGGGGGGGGAGCTCCTACGAGCAGTACTTC. It encodes CASSLGWGGSSYEQYF. The genes are TRBV13 and TRBJ2-7; 7 bases map to TRBD2. Losses at the gene ends were 0 bases for V and 0 bases for J; bases not matched to a gene: 5. Per the germline V gene, CDR1 is PRHDT and CDR2 is FYEKMQ (reference sequence). The CDR3 runs to 16 residues.

This sequence joins TRBV28 and TRBJ2-7, with 9 nucleotides matching TRBD1. This CDR3 is built from 16 residues. Trimming at V came to 3 bases and at J to 0 bases, leaving 6 bases not matched to a gene. The V gene's germline CDR1 is MDHEN and CDR2 SYDVKM. In nucleotides, the CDR3 is TGTGCCAGCAGTTTTTTGCTGGACAGGGGCTCCTACGAGCAGTACTTC. It translates to CASSFLLDRGSYEQYF.

This chain joins TRBV7-2 and TRBJ2-7; D may match TRBD1 or TRBD2 (7 bases each). Germline CDR1 is SGHTA and CDR2 is FQGNSA. V gave up 4 bases and J gave up 9 bases, with 13 bases separating them. The CDR3 runs 12 residues. CDR3 loop: CASSSQGGRQYF. CDR3 sequence (DNA): TGTGCCAGCAGCTCTCAGGGGGGGAGGCAGTACTTC. The entire variable domain, with the rest obtained from reference TRBV7-2 and TRBJ2-7, is as follows: GAGVSQSPSNKVTEKGKDVELRCDPISGHTALYWYRQSLGQGLEFLIYFQGNSAPDKSGLPSDRFSAERTGGSVSTLTIQRTQQEDSAVYLCASSSQGGRQYFGPGTRLTVT.

This clone was counted a single time. The rearrangement joins TRBV5-4 to TRBJ2-2; 7 bases fit TRBD2. The CDR3 has 14 residues. Looked up from germline, CDR1 is SGHNT and CDR2 is YYREEE (reference sequence). V lost 0 bases to trimming and J lost 6 bases; unmatched junction nucleotides: 2. The CDR3 sequence is CASSLGLAAGELFF. CDR3 coding DNA: TGTGCCAGCAGCTTGGGGCTAGCGGCCGGGGAGCTGTTTTTT.

This clone has just one count. The rearrangement links TRBV6-5 to TRBJ1-1, with D unclear. The CDR3 totals 14 residues. The germline V gene has CDR1 MNHEY and CDR2 SVGAGI. V was shortened by 4 bases and J by 4 bases, with 13 bases between the two germline ends. CDR3 DNA: TGTGCCAGCAGTTCCCAGCCGGTGGGCACTGAAGCTTTCTTT. This gives the protein CASSSQPVGTEAFF.

This clone was counted a few times. The chain carries TRBV7-2 and TRBJ2-7; TRBD2 matches 7 bases. The V gene's germline CDR1 is SGHTA and CDR2 FQGNSA. This CDR3 region has 15 residues. The trim removed 8 bases at V and 5 bases at J, leaving 15 bases unmatched. CDR3 region: CASRTEGLGFDEQYF. DNA for the CDR3: TGTGCCAGCCGCACTGAAGGACTAGGATTCGACGAGCAGTACTTC.

The rearrangement joins TRBV28 to TRBJ2-3, with TRBD2 matching over 8 bases. Germline CDR1 reads MDHEN; CDR2 reads SYDVKM. There are 15 residues in the CDR3. The V gene end was trimmed by 6 bases and the J gene end by 4 bases; junction bases not matched to a gene: 9. This CDR3 reads CASSLVAGLADTQYF. DNA of the CDR3: TGTGCCAGCAGCCTAGTGGCGGGACTAGCAGATACGCAGTATTTT.

This rearrangement joins TRBV30 to TRBJ2-3; D gene ambiguous. Germline CDR1 GTSNPN, CDR2 SVGIG (reference sequence). The CDR3 has 11 residues. The V gene lost 5 bases and the J gene lost 1 base, with 4 bases spanning the gap. The CDR3 DNA reads TGTGCCTGGGAGGGCACAGATACGCAGTATTTT. It encodes CAWEGTDTQYF. Drawing the rest from reference TRBV30 and TRBJ2-3, the complete variable domain is SQTIHQWPATLVQPVGSPLSLECTVEGTSNPNLYWYRQAAGRGLQLLFYSVGIGQISSEVPQNLSASRPQDRQFILSSKKLLLSDSGFYLCAWEGTDTQYFGPGTRLTVL.

J is TRBJ1-2 and V is TRBV13; D is possibly TRBD1 (5 bases). This CDR3 has 18 amino acids. CDR1 is PRHDT, CDR2 FYEKMQ, per germline (reference sequence). Trimming removed 5 bases from V and 5 bases from J, with 27 bases in between. CDR3 amino acids: CASSPPGGNEVKQYGYTF. CDR3 nucleotide sequence: TGTGCCAGCAGCCCACCGGGGGGGAACGAAGTGAAGCAATATGGCTACACCTTC.

This CDR3 reads CASSSTGIYGYTF. CDR3 nucleotide sequence: TGTGCCAGCAGTTCCACAGGGATCTATGGCTACACCTTC. This chain links TRBV28 with TRBJ1-2; tentatively, D is TRBD1 (6 bases). Trimming shortened V by 4 bases and J by 4 bases, and 10 bases separated the two germline ends. In germline, CDR1 is MDHEN, CDR2 SYDVKM. This CDR3 contains 13 residues.

V gene TRBV28 combines with J gene TRBJ2-7, with 10 positions matching TRBD2. V dropped 3 bases and J dropped 2; count of bases not matched to a gene: 1. Germline CDR1 reads MDHEN; CDR2 reads SYDVKM. This CDR3 has 14 amino acids. CDR3 coding DNA: TGTGCCAGCAGTTTCCTAGCGGGAGCCTACGAGCAGTACTTC. This codes for CASSFLAGAYEQYF.

V is TRBV27 and J is TRBJ1-5, with TRBD1 matching over 11 bases. V shed 8 bases and J 7 bases; nucleotides not matched to a gene: 16. Germline V gene sequence: CDR1 MNHEY, CDR2 SMNVEV (reference sequence). CDR3 size: 17 residues. CDR3 DNA: TGTGCCAGCTCTCGGGGGTACGGGACAGGGGGTCCGCAGCCCCAGCATTTT. This translates into CASSRGYGTGGPQPQHF.

Written as DNA, the CDR3 is TGTGCCAGCAGTGAAGCCGACGGGTTATTCTATGGCTACACCTTC. This gives the protein CASSEADGLFYGYTF. V is TRBV6-1 and J is TRBJ1-2; D remains unclear. V was shortened by 0 bases and J by 4 bases, with 12 bases between the two germline ends. The length of the CDR3 is 15 residues. The germline V gene has CDR1 MNHNS and CDR2 SASEGT.

This clone was detected a few times. CDR3 amino acids: CASSDGTDTQYF. DNA of the CDR3: TGCGCCAGCAGTGACGGGACAGATACGCAGTATTTT. The rearrangement links TRBV10-1 to TRBJ2-3; the D is unclear. Trimming shortened V by 3 bases and J by 3 bases, and 4 bases separated the two germline ends. The CDR3 contains 12 residues. Germline assignment: CDR1 WNHNN and CDR2 SYGVQD (reference sequence).

The chain couples TRBV6-5 to TRBJ1-1, with a weak D call TRBD1 (5 bases). The CDR3 spans 14 residues. Per the germline V gene, CDR1 is MNHEY and CDR2 is SVGAGI. Trimming shortened V by 6 bases and J by 5 bases, and 16 bases separated the two germline ends. The CDR3 spells CASSPGRMGTEAFF. CDR3 nucleotides: TGTGCCAGCAGCCCGGGACGGATGGGGACTGAAGCTTTCTTT.

The V gene is TRBV28, the J gene TRBJ2-1; weak D call: TRBD1 (6 bases). This CDR3 region has 17 residues. Germline V gene lookup returns CDR1 MDHEN and CDR2 SYDVKM. V lost 7 bases and J 0 bases, leaving 19 bases between the germline ends. The CDR3 loop reads CASTNGGQRSSYNEQFF. CDR3 bases: TGTGCCAGCACCAACGGCGGACAGCGTAGCTCCTACAATGAGCAGTTCTTC. The entire variable domain, with the rest obtained from reference TRBV28 and TRBJ2-1, is as follows: DVKVTQSSRYLVKRTGEKVFLECVQDMDHENMFWYRQDPGLGLRLIYFSYDVKMKEKGDIPEGYSVSREKKERFSLILESASTNQTSMYLCASTNGGQRSSYNEQFFGPGTRLTVL.

A single count supports this clone. V and J are TRBV29-1 and TRBJ2-5; TRBD2 might be the D (6 bases). Trimming cost V 4 bases and J 7 bases, with 19 bases left between them. Germline V gives CDR1 SQVTM, CDR2 ANQGSEA. The CDR3 covers 14 residues. The CDR3 sequence: CSVGPSLEGGTQYF. The CDR3 DNA sequence: TGCAGCGTTGGACCGTCCTTGGAGGGAGGGACCCAGTACTTC.

This clone came up once. The gene calls are TRBV6-1 and TRBJ2-2; weak D call: TRBD2 (5 bases). The CDR3 sequence is 15 residues long. CDR1 is MNHNS and CDR2 is SASEGT in the germline V gene. Trimming took 1 base from V and 1 from J, leaving 7 bases between them. The CDR3, as DNA: TGTGCCAGCAGTGAAGTGGCGGGGAACACCGGGGAGCTGTTTTTT. Protein product: CASSEVAGNTGELFF.

The V gene is TRBV19, the J gene TRBJ1-1, with D unclear. The CDR3 totals 22 residues. V lost 3 bases and J lost 0, with 32 bases in between. Per the germline V gene, CDR1 is LNHDA and CDR2 is SQIVND (reference sequence). In DNA, the CDR3 is TGTGCCAGTAGTATTCTCCCAGCCTACGCGGGCCAGAAGTACCCCATGAACACTGAAGCTTTCTTT. Translated, it gives CASSILPAYAGQKYPMNTEAFF.